The present T cell receptor (beta chain) was sequenced within a study of human T cells and chemical hapten exposure. As for the study in general: The study enrolled mostly female patients with alopecia areata, totalis or universalis. Study results and caveats: Compared with pre-sensitization or healthy control sets, expanded TCRs clustered more. PT1 expanded TCR counts correlated positively with patch test score.

This sample's time point: patch test 1, 2 weeks after DPC sensitization. Specified treatment: therapeutic diphenylcyclopropenone sensitization with weekly scalp DPC. This CDR3 spans 13 amino acids. The germline V gene has CDR1 SQVTM and CDR2 ANQGSEA. Trimming removed 0 bases at V and 8 bases at J, with 10 bases between. A note on this clonotype: Its antigen is not known.

TCRdb re-called the RACE reads through MiXCR, storing one row per CDR3 protein. Counted here are 70,000 to 75,000 distinct CDR3 sequences, approximately 35% occurring once; the ten biggest clones make up approximately 9.1%. This sequence joins TRBV29-1 and TRBJ1-4, with D uncertain. Sample: whole blood, taken in connection with sensitization to the hapten diphenylcyclopropenone (DPC). This TCR was sampled from a man between 40 and 49 years old with alopecia areata. Some clones in this sample may be carry-over from other donors' samples. This chain's CDR3 is CSVEERGGEKLFF. The CDR3 DNA sequence: TGCAGCGTTGAAGAACGAGGAGGCGAAAAACTGTTTTTT.